This T cell receptor beta chain emerged from a study of beta chain features in type 1 diabetes. Expressed TCRB transcripts got sequenced, as all isolated RNA was reverse transcribed. Produced via immunoSEQ multiplex PCR; TCRdb's table is partial and in-frame only. The sample lists some 100,000 clones, about two fifths seen once, with about 0.063% in the top ten. V was clipped by 4 bases and J by 4 bases, with 14 bases between them. CDR3 length: 14 amino acids. Germline assignment: CDR1 SGHRS and CDR2 YFSETQ. The TCR originated in a young woman in good health. The sequencing sample was made of stem cell memory CD4+ T cells from blood. The chain recombines TRBV5-1 with TRBJ2-5; possibly TRBD2 for D (5 bases). DNA of the CDR3: TGCGCCAGCAGCGCGGGCCAAACAGCAGAGACCCAGTACTTC. This translates into CASSAGQTAETQYF. The variable domain in full, completed from reference TRBV5-1 and TRBJ2-5, reads KAGVTQTPRYLIKTRGQQVTLSCSPISGHRSVSWYQQTPGQGLQFLFEYFSETQRNKGNFPGRFSGRQFSNSRSEMNVSTLELGDSALYLCASSAGQTAETQYFGPGTRLLVL.